These 27 T cell receptor beta chains were sequenced from one sample in a study of blood T cell repertoires in COVID-19. The method was immunoSEQ multiplex PCR; TCRdb's version includes in-frame clones alone and lacks a portion of them. The table includes around 450,000 clones, around 88% detected once. The sample comprised peripheral blood. The receptor set was obtained from a woman aged 30 to 39 with acute or convalescent COVID-19.

The V gene is TRBV6-5, the J gene TRBJ1-1, with D possibly matching TRBD1 (5 bases). V lost 0 bases to trimming and J lost 3 bases, with 11 bases between them. Germline CDR1 MNHEY, CDR2 SVGAGI. The CDR3 has 15 amino acids. In DNA form, the CDR3 reads TGTGCCAGCAGTTACTCCAGGACACTTGACACTGAAGCTTTCTTT. It codes for CASSYSRTLDTEAFF.

This chain links TRBV7-8 with TRBJ2-3; possible D gene TRBD1, 5 bases. In germline, CDR1 is SGHVS, CDR2 FQNEAQ. With 6 bases removed from V and 2 bases from J, the gap between germline ends came to 21 bases. The CDR3 extends over 17 amino acids. In DNA form, the CDR3 reads TGTGCCAGCAGTACCTATCAATCGGCAGGGAACACAGATACGCAGTATTTT. Protein: CASSTYQSAGNTDTQYF.

The rearrangement links TRBV30 to TRBJ1-6; D call uncertain. CDR1 and CDR2 (germline): GTSNPN, SVGIG (reference sequence). V lost 4 bases and J 7 bases, leaving 11 bases between the germline ends. The length of the CDR3 is 13 residues. CDR3 sequence (DNA): TGTGCCTGGAAGAGGGTTGACAATTCACCCCTCCACTTT. Amino acids: CAWKRVDNSPLHF.

The chain links TRBV15 to TRBJ2-1; D possibly corresponds to TRBD2 (5 bases). The CDR3 has 19 amino acids. V was shortened by 0 bases and J by 5 bases, with 23 bases between the two germline ends. Looked up from germline, CDR1 is LNHNV and CDR2 is YYDKDF (reference sequence). The CDR3 DNA reads as TGTGCCACCAGCAGAGATTCGACCGGGGAGCTCTCCCCAAACAATGAGCAGTTCTTC. Translating gives CATSRDSTGELSPNNEQFF. The whole variable domain, filled in from reference TRBV15 and TRBJ2-1, reads DAMVIQNPRYQVTQFGKPVTLSCSQTLNHNVMYWYQQKSSQAPKLLFHYYDKDFNNEADTPDNFQSRRPNTSFCFLDIRSPGLGDTAMYLCATSRDSTGELSPNNEQFFGPGTRLTVL.

The rearrangement uses TRBV28 and TRBJ1-4; D call uncertain. The CDR3 spans 16 residues. Germline V gene data show CDR1 as MDHEN and CDR2 as SYDVKM. V lost 3 bases to trimming and J lost 7 bases, with 18 bases between them. CDR3 region: CASSLPPVRAGEKLFF. The CDR3 DNA reads as TGTGCCAGCAGTTTGCCTCCTGTGAGGGCAGGTGAAAAACTGTTTTTT.

The V and J genes are TRBV7-9 and TRBJ1-3; a weak D match, TRBD1 (5 bases). Germline V gene sequence: CDR1 SEHNR, CDR2 FQNEAQ (reference sequence). The CDR3 runs 15 residues. V was cut by 0 bases and J by 2 bases, with 8 bases left in between. This chain's CDR3 is CASSLAGTAGNTIYF. CDR3 nucleotide sequence: TGTGCCAGCAGCTTAGCAGGGACTGCTGGAAACACCATATATTTT.

Regarding this clone: The same CDR3 also results from other DNA sequences found in this sample. The gene calls are TRBV11-2 and TRBJ2-7; D possibly corresponds to TRBD1 (5 bases). CDR1 and CDR2 (germline): SGHAT, FQNNGV. The ends were cut back, 1 base at V and 3 bases at J, with 10 bases in the middle. This CDR3 spans 14 amino acids. This CDR3 reads CASSLGAGYYEQYF. In DNA form, the CDR3 reads TGTGCCAGCAGCTTAGGTGCAGGGTACTACGAGCAGTACTTC.

This sequence joins TRBV5-6 and TRBJ2-7; 7 bases map to TRBD1. The germline V gene has CDR1 SGHDT and CDR2 YYEEEE. V gave up 4 bases and J gave up 3 bases; unmatched junction bases: 7. This CDR3 has 14 amino acids. CDR3 in DNA: TGTGCCAGCAGCCCAGGACAGGAGGACTACGAGCAGTACTTC. Encoded protein: CASSPGQEDYEQYF.

This chain links TRBV7-2 with TRBJ2-2, with 7 bases that match TRBD2. CDR3 length: 16 amino acids. Germline loops: CDR1 SGHTA, CDR2 FQGNSA. The V gene end was trimmed by 4 bases and the J gene end by 4 bases; junction bases not matched to a gene: 9. The CDR3 spells CASSSGAGVITGELFF. For the CDR3, the DNA is TGTGCCAGCAGCTCCGGGGCGGGGGTGATCACCGGGGAGCTGTTTTTT.

This sequence joins TRBV7-3 and TRBJ2-2; D not resolved. The ends were cut back, 2 bases at V and 7 bases at J, with 8 bases in the middle. The CDR3 runs 13 residues. The germline gives CDR1 SGHTA, CDR2 FQGTGA. The DNA of the CDR3 is TGTGCCAGCAGCTTAGAATCCGGCGGGGAGCTGTTTTTT. Amino acids: CASSLESGGELFF.

The V and J genes are TRBV12-3 or TRBV12-4 and TRBJ1-2; TRBD1 is a possible D gene (5 bases). This CDR3 has 13 residues. V was cut by 7 bases and J by 7 bases, with 16 bases left in between. The CDR3 coding sequence is TGTGCCAGCACCCACCCGGGGGGGGTTGGCTACACCTTC. Translation: CASTHPGGVGYTF.

The CDR3 DNA reads TGTGCCAGCAGTGAAGCGCGTAATAATGGCTACACCTTC. Its translation: CASSEARNNGYTF. The genes are TRBV6-1 and TRBJ1-2; D call uncertain. V lost 0 bases and J lost 6, with 8 bases in between. Germline values: CDR1 MNHNS, CDR2 SASEGT. This CDR3 contains 13 residues.

The J gene is TRBJ2-3, the V gene TRBV30; D unresolved. Trimming stripped 0 bases from V and 2 bases from J, with 12 bases between. Germline-derived CDR1 and CDR2 are GTSNPN and SVGIG (reference sequence). The CDR3 loop spans 15 amino acids. The CDR3 loop reads CAWSVQLQATDTQYF. CDR3 sequence (DNA): TGTGCCTGGAGTGTACAATTGCAGGCCACAGATACGCAGTATTTT.

Only a few counts were recorded for this clone. In the same sample, other DNA sequences code for this CDR3. This chain connects TRBV30 to TRBJ1-6; D call uncertain. Germline CDR1 is GTSNPN and CDR2 is SVGIG (reference sequence). V lost 0 bases and J lost 0, with 6 bases in between. This CDR3 contains 15 residues. The CDR3 spells CAWSVRSSYNSPLHF. The CDR3 DNA reads as TGTGCCTGGAGTGTTCGCAGCTCCTATAATTCACCCCTCCACTTT. Based on the CDR3 plus reference TRBV30 and TRBJ1-6, the full variable domain is SQTIHQWPATLVQPVGSPLSLECTVEGTSNPNLYWYRQAAGRGLQLLFYSVGIGQISSEVPQNLSASRPQDRQFILSSKKLLLSDSGFYLCAWSVRSSYNSPLHFGNGTRLTVT.

CDR3 bases: TGCGCCAGCAGCCGTGCCGGGACAGGGGAAGAGACCCAGTACTTC. This sequence encodes CASSRAGTGEETQYF. The chain carries TRBV5-1 and TRBJ2-5; TRBD1 agrees at 10 bases. Germline-derived CDR1 and CDR2 are SGHRS and YFSETQ. The CDR3 consists of 15 residues. Germline trimming cut 4 bases from V and 3 bases from J; bases unmatched to any gene: 6. Variable domain in full (rest from reference TRBV5-1 and TRBJ2-5): KAGVTQTPRYLIKTRGQQVTLSCSPISGHRSVSWYQQTPGQGLQFLFEYFSETQRNKGNFPGRFSGRQFSNSRSEMNVSTLELGDSALYLCASSRAGTGEETQYFGPGTRLLVL.

This sequence joins TRBV12-2 and TRBJ2-1; the table's D call TRBD2 went unverified against the DNA. TRBV12-2 is a pseudogene segment. The CDR3 runs to 16 residues. CDR3 sequence: CASRLGAGSSYNEQFF. The CDR3 DNA follows: TGTGCAAGTCGCTTAGGGGCGGGGAGCTCCTACAATGAGCAGTTCTTC.

The V call is TRBV11-2, the J call TRBJ2-3; 12 bases are shared with TRBD2. Germline V lookup: CDR1 SGHAT, CDR2 FQNNGV. Trimming at V came to 7 bases and at J to 1 base, leaving 6 bases not matched to a gene. CDR3 length: 16 residues. CDR3 DNA: TGTGCCAGCAACCCCAGACTAGCGGGGGGCACAGATACGCAGTATTTT. Protein sequence: CASNPRLAGGTDTQYF.

This sequence joins TRBV24-1 and TRBJ1-1, with D possibly TRBD1 on 5 matching bases. CDR3 size: 13 residues. The V gene lost 7 bases and the J gene lost 4 bases, with 12 bases spanning the gap. In germline, CDR1 is KGHDR, CDR2 SFDVKD. DNA for the CDR3: TGTGCCACCAGCAAGGGGCGTGGCACTGAAGCTTTCTTT. Translated: CATSKGRGTEAFF.

V and J are TRBV5-1 and TRBJ1-1, with a weak D call TRBD1 (6 bases). Germline CDR1 is SGHRS and CDR2 is YFSETQ. The CDR3 is 13 amino acids. The V end was cut by 4 bases, the J end by 1 base, with 8 bases between. In DNA, the CDR3 is TGCGCCAGCAGCAAAGGGGGGAACACTGAAGCTTTCTTT. Translating it yields CASSKGGNTEAFF.

The chain joins TRBV5-1 to TRBJ1-2, with a possible D match to TRBD1 (5 bases). The germline V and J ends were trimmed by 0 bases and 7 bases, with 13 bases remaining between them. The CDR3 length is 14 residues. Germline assignment: CDR1 SGHRS and CDR2 YFSETQ. The CDR3 protein is CASSLDPRAFGYTF. Written as DNA, the CDR3 is TGCGCCAGCAGCTTGGACCCCAGGGCTTTTGGCTACACCTTC. Complete variable domain (other parts from reference TRBV5-1 and TRBJ1-2): KAGVTQTPRYLIKTRGQQVTLSCSPISGHRSVSWYQQTPGQGLQFLFEYFSETQRNKGNFPGRFSGRQFSNSRSEMNVSTLELGDSALYLCASSLDPRAFGYTFGSGTRLTVV.

This clone was seen just once. The chain carries TRBV19 and TRBJ1-4; 12 bases map to TRBD1. Trimming took 4 bases from V and 7 from J; bases not matched to a gene: 7. This CDR3 spans 16 amino acids. Germline CDR1 reads LNHDA; CDR2 reads SQIVND (reference sequence). The CDR3 reads CASSTPGQGASEKLFF. The CDR3 DNA reads TGTGCCAGTAGTACACCGGGACAGGGGGCCAGTGAAAAACTGTTTTTT.

This clone was detected many times. The chain is built from TRBV7-9 and TRBJ2-5, with 8 bases lining up with TRBD1. Germline lookup yields CDR1 SEHNR and CDR2 FQNEAQ (reference sequence). The CDR3 has 15 residues. Germline trimming cut 1 base from V and 5 bases from J; bases unmatched to any gene: 6. The CDR3 DNA reads as TGTGCCAGCAGCTTAGGGACAGGGAGTAGGGAGACCCAGTACTTC. Protein sequence: CASSLGTGSRETQYF.

This sequence joins TRBV5-6 and TRBJ2-7, with 7 bases that match TRBD1. The CDR3 covers 16 residues. Trimming removed 7 bases from V and 5 bases from J; junction bases left unmatched: 18. Germline assignment: CDR1 SGHDT and CDR2 YYEEEE. The CDR3 DNA reads as TGTGCCAGCCTACCAACCCCCCGGACAGGACTCGACGAGCAGTACTTC. Translation: CASLPTPRTGLDEQYF.

V gene TRBV29-1 combines with J gene TRBJ2-7; 9 positions agree with TRBD1. The V gene end was trimmed by 0 bases and the J gene end by 4 bases; junction bases not matched to a gene: 4. The V gene's germline CDR1 is SQVTM and CDR2 ANQGSEA. The CDR3 spans 14 residues. CDR3 region: CSVEEGTGPYEQYF. CDR3 DNA sequence: TGCAGCGTTGAAGAAGGGACAGGGCCGTACGAGCAGTACTTC.

The V and J genes are TRBV10-3 and TRBJ2-3; 12 positions match TRBD2. Per the germline V gene, CDR1 is ENHRY and CDR2 is SYGVKD. With V trimmed by 6 bases and J by 5 bases, 3 bases remained unmatched. The CDR3 is 14 residues long. CDR3 DNA: TGTGCCATCAGGACTAGCGGGGGACAAGATACGCAGTATTTT. Translating it yields CAIRTSGGQDTQYF.

This rearrangement joins TRBV10-1 to TRBJ2-3; TRBD2 is a possible D gene (6 bases). Trimming left V 3 bases short and J 2 bases short, with 9 bases between. CDR1 WNHNN and CDR2 SYGVQD come from the germline V gene (reference sequence). This CDR3 comprises 14 residues. CDR3 region: CASSEGGFTDTQYF. Here the CDR3 DNA reads TGCGCCAGCAGTGAAGGAGGGTTCACAGATACGCAGTATTTT.

The chain carries TRBV9 and TRBJ2-2; 7 bases fit TRBD2. Trimming at V came to 10 bases and at J to 5 bases, leaving 11 bases not matched to a gene. This CDR3 region has 14 residues. Germline V CDR1 and CDR2: SGDLS, YYNGEE. The CDR3 reads CASRGGSPTGELFF. The CDR3 region has the DNA TGTGCCTCTAGGGGAGGGAGTCCGACCGGGGAGCTGTTTTTT.